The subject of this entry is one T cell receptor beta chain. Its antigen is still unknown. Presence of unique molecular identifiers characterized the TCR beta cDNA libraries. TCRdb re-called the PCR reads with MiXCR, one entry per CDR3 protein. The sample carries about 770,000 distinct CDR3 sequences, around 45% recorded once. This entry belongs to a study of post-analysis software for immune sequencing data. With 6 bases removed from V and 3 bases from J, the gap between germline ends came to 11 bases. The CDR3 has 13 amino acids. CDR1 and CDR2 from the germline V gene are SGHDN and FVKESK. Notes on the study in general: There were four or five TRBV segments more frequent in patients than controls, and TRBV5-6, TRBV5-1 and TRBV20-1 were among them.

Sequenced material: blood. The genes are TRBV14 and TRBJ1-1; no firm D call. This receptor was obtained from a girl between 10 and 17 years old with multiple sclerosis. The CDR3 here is CASRGPGDTEAFF. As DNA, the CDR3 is TGTGCCAGCAGGGGCCCCGGGGACACTGAAGCTTTCTTT.